The next 25 T cell receptor beta chains were all read from a single sample in a study of blood T cell repertoires in COVID-19 (dated by TCRdb to 2018 to 2021). The library was prepared using the immunoSEQ multiplex PCR assay. TCRdb stores this immuneACCESS table with in-frame sequences only. Part of the clones is absent; in the studies checked, under half of the shortfall reflects unresolved V genes, and no reason is known for the rest. Across this sample there are around 93,000 clones, with about 83% seen only once. The ten largest clones capture 15% to 19% of the sample. Material: peripheral blood. Source of these receptors: a human donor in a cohort sampled during active COVID-19.

The chain links TRBV7-9 to TRBJ1-4; D perhaps matches TRBD1 (5 bases). The V end lost 5 bases, the J end lost 0 bases, and 19 bases lay between the germline ends. Germline loops: CDR1 SEHNR, CDR2 FQNEAQ (reference sequence). The CDR3 has 18 residues. Here the CDR3 DNA reads TGTGCCAGCAGCCCTAATCCCTACAGGCTTGCAACTAATGAAAAACTGTTTTTT. It specifies CASSPNPYRLATNEKLFF.

The V call is TRBV5-4, the J call TRBJ2-2; TRBD2 might be the D (6 bases). Deletions cut 0 bases from V and 5 bases from J, with 11 bases between. The CDR3 totals 15 residues. Germline CDR1 is SGHNT and CDR2 is YYREEE (reference sequence). The CDR3 protein is CASSLDQAGTGELFF. CDR3 coding DNA: TGTGCCAGCAGCTTGGACCAGGCGGGAACCGGGGAGCTGTTTTTT.

The chain combines TRBV11-3 with TRBJ2-1, with D unclear. The germline V gene encodes CDR1 SGHNT and CDR2 YENEEA. Trimming pared 3 bases from V and 7 bases from J, leaving 10 bases between. The CDR3 loop spans 13 amino acids. CDR3 residues: CASSFRSANEQFF. The CDR3 DNA sequence: TGTGCCAGCAGCTTCCGCAGCGCGAATGAGCAGTTCTTC.

The chain employs TRBV7-9 and TRBJ2-5; D might be TRBD1 (6 bases). The germline gives CDR1 SEHNR, CDR2 FQNEAQ (reference sequence). V dropped 6 bases and J dropped 5 bases, with 16 bases sitting between them. The length of the CDR3 is 14 residues. The CDR3 spells CASSPTRGYETQYF. The CDR3 DNA follows: TGTGCCAGCAGTCCTACAAGGGGGTATGAGACCCAGTACTTC.

The gene calls are TRBV10-3 and TRBJ1-2, with TRBD1 matching over 7 bases. The CDR3 contains 15 residues. In germline, CDR1 is ENHRY, CDR2 SYGVKD. The V and J ends lost 0 bases and 4 bases, in that order; junction bases with no gene match: 5. The CDR3 loop is CAISESGQGVYGYTF. CDR3 coding DNA: TGTGCCATCAGTGAGTCAGGTCAGGGGGTCTATGGCTACACCTTC.

The rearrangement links TRBV3-1 (or the pseudogene TRBV3-2) to TRBJ2-7; D is undetermined. CDR3 length: 13 amino acids. The germline CDR1 and CDR2 sequences are LGHDT and YNNKEL (reference sequence). V was cut by 1 base and J by 6 bases, with 10 bases left in between. The CDR3 region is CASSQVKSGEQYF. CDR3 coding DNA: TGTGCCAGCAGCCAAGTCAAATCAGGCGAGCAGTACTTC.

This clone came up once. The chain couples TRBV3-1 (or the pseudogene TRBV3-2) to TRBJ2-3; 8 bases line up with TRBD2. Germline V gene data show CDR1 as LGHDT and CDR2 as YNNKEL (reference sequence). The junction had 4 bases not matched to a gene; V was cut back by 0 bases and J by 2 bases. The CDR3 is made up of 16 amino acids. CDR3 sequence: CASSQEGSGDTDTQYF. In DNA form, the CDR3 reads TGTGCCAGCAGCCAAGAGGGTAGCGGGGACACAGATACGCAGTATTTT.

The chain recombines TRBV7-6 with TRBJ2-2; 12 bases map to TRBD2. From germline, CDR1 is SGHVS and CDR2 FNYEAQ. Germline trimming cut 5 bases from V and 3 bases from J; bases unmatched to any gene: 7. The CDR3 consists of 17 residues. This chain's CDR3 is CASSPRLAGEYTGELFF. CDR3 sequence (DNA): TGTGCCAGCAGCCCACGACTAGCGGGGGAGTACACCGGGGAGCTGTTTTTT.

This clone was counted a single time. The chain links TRBV30 to TRBJ1-6; TRBD1 is a possible D gene (5 bases). Germline CDR1 reads GTSNPN; CDR2 reads SVGIG (reference sequence). V was shortened by 1 base and J by 9 bases, with 13 bases between the two germline ends. The CDR3 sequence is 14 residues long. CDR3 nucleotide sequence: TGTGCCTGGAGTGAGCCAGGGCGAACTTCACCCCTCCACTTT. Its protein product is CAWSEPGRTSPLHF.

The chain recombines TRBV24-1 with TRBJ1-2; D remains unclear. CDR1 is KGHDR, CDR2 SFDVKD, per germline. V was trimmed by 2 bases and J by 4 bases, leaving 10 bases between them. The CDR3 is 14 residues long. The CDR3 region is CATSDSEMGYGYTF. In nucleotides, the CDR3 is TGTGCCACCAGTGATTCGGAGATGGGCTATGGCTACACCTTC.

The rearrangement links TRBV29-1 to TRBJ2-1, with 9 positions matching TRBD1. Losses at the gene ends were 4 bases for V and 4 bases for J; bases not matched to a gene: 5. This CDR3 has 14 residues. Germline CDR1 and CDR2: SQVTM and ANQGSEA. CDR3 region: CSVATGGGYNEQFF. CDR3 bases: TGCAGCGTTGCTACAGGGGGCGGTTACAATGAGCAGTTCTTC.

A remark on this clone: The junction and the germline gene differ at one end; a read error may be behind it. V gene TRBV19 combines with J gene TRBJ2-2; no firm D call. From germline, CDR1 is LNHDA and CDR2 SQIVND (reference sequence). There are 17 residues in the CDR3. The CDR3 spells CASSIAARLRNAGELFF. The CDR3 DNA reads TGTGCCAGTAGTATAGCGGCCAGGTTAAGGAACGCCGGGGAGCTGTTTTTT.

V usage is TRBV5-8 and J usage is TRBJ1-1; D is possibly TRBD1 (6 bases). CDR1 SGHTS and CDR2 YDEGEE come from the germline V gene. V gave up 7 bases and J gave up 6 bases, with 13 bases separating them. The CDR3 sequence is 12 residues long. In nucleotides, the CDR3 is TGTGCCAGCCGCCACAGGGTCTCTGAAGCTTTCTTT. Its protein is CASRHRVSEAFF. Supplemented by reference TRBV5-8 and TRBJ1-1, the full variable domain reads EAGVTQSPTHLIKTRGQQATLRCSPISGHTSVYWYQQALGLGLQFLLWYDEGEERNRGNFPPRFSGRQFPNYSSELNVNALELEDSALYLCASRHRVSEAFFGQGTRLTVV.

CDR3 DNA sequence: TGTGCCATAGGGAGCGGTAATCGACAGGGGGGTAGTACTAGCTCCTACGAGCAGTACTTC. It is translated as CAIGSGNRQGGSTSSYEQYF. The chain uses TRBV10-3 and TRBJ2-7, with 9 positions matching TRBD1. Germline lookup yields CDR1 ENHRY and CDR2 SYGVKD. V lost 9 bases, J lost 0 bases, and 24 bases stayed unmatched. The CDR3 loop spans 20 amino acids.

V and J are TRBV6-5 and TRBJ1-5; D gene uncertain. The CDR3 length is 15 residues. V was pared by 3 bases and J by 3 bases, with 12 bases between. Germline V lookup: CDR1 MNHEY, CDR2 SVGAGI. Here the CDR3 reads CASSYYYGDNQPQHF. CDR3 nucleotides: TGTGCCAGCAGTTATTACTACGGGGACAATCAGCCCCAGCATTTT.

J is TRBJ2-7 and V is TRBV28, with 9 bases aligning to TRBD1. Per germline, CDR1 MDHEN and CDR2 SYDVKM. V gave up 5 bases and J gave up 3 bases; unmatched junction bases: 11. The CDR3 contains 16 residues. CDR3 loop: CASSESRDRDFYEQYF. The CDR3 bases are TGTGCCAGCAGTGAATCTAGGGACAGGGATTTCTACGAGCAGTACTTC.

The V call is TRBV3-1 (or the pseudogene TRBV3-2), the J call TRBJ2-1; TRBD2 matches at 16 bases. The junction had 9 bases not matched to a gene; V was cut back by 4 bases and J by 6 bases. The CDR3 has 18 amino acids. Germline V gene sequence: CDR1 LGHDT, CDR2 YNNKEL (reference sequence). CDR3 DNA sequence: TGTGCCAGCAGCCCGGGGGGACTAGCGGGAGGGCCAGGCAATGAGCAGTTCTTC. This translates into CASSPGGLAGGPGNEQFF.

The J gene is TRBJ1-1, the V gene TRBV5-1, with TRBD1 as a possible D gene (5 bases). The CDR3 consists of 13 residues. Germline V gene lookup returns CDR1 SGHRS and CDR2 YFSETQ. The ends were cut back, 3 bases at V and 2 bases at J, with 8 bases in the middle. CDR3 sequence reads: CASSSDTNTEAFF. The CDR3 coding sequence is TGCGCCAGCAGCTCGGACACCAACACTGAAGCTTTCTTT.

This clone appeared once. The chain carries TRBV29-1 and TRBJ1-3; 7 nucleotides align to TRBD1. There are 12 residues in the CDR3. Trimming at V came to 3 bases and at J to 4 bases, leaving 0 bases not matched to a gene. CDR1 is SQVTM, CDR2 ANQGSEA, per germline. In DNA, the CDR3 is TGCAGCGTTGAGACAGGGGGAAACACCATATATTTT. It specifies CSVETGGNTIYF.

The rearrangement uses TRBV28 and TRBJ2-3; the match to TRBD2 covers 9 bases. The CDR3 is 14 amino acids. The germline CDR1 and CDR2 sequences are MDHEN and SYDVKM. J lost 4 bases, V lost 6 bases, and 5 bases had no gene match. CDR3 DNA: TGTGCCAGCAGCCGACTAGCGGATCCAGATACGCAGTATTTT. Translated, it gives CASSRLADPDTQYF.

The chain is built from TRBV5-1 and TRBJ2-1; D possibly corresponds to TRBD1 (6 bases). Germline lookup yields CDR1 SGHRS and CDR2 YFSETQ. Trimming took off 5 bases at V and 3 bases at J, with 15 bases between the two ends. The CDR3 is 15 amino acids. The CDR3 loop is CASSFTGTSYNEQFF. Here the CDR3 DNA reads TGCGCCAGCAGTTTTACCGGGACAAGCTACAATGAGCAGTTCTTC.

This clone came up a few times. The CDR3 reads CASSIGSTGGPSYEQYF. CDR3 sequence (DNA): TGTGCCAGTAGTATTGGGTCCACAGGGGGCCCTAGCTACGAGCAGTACTTC. The gene calls are TRBV19 and TRBJ2-7; 9 nucleotides match TRBD1. This CDR3 contains 17 residues. Trimming at V came to 3 bases and at J to 3 bases, leaving 12 bases not matched to a gene. Per germline, CDR1 LNHDA and CDR2 SQIVND (reference sequence).

The J gene is TRBJ2-5, the V gene TRBV18; D ambiguous. The CDR3 contains 14 residues. The germline V and J ends were trimmed by 2 bases and 2 bases, with 9 bases remaining between them. Germline V lookup: CDR1 KGHSH, CDR2 LQKENI. CDR3 DNA sequence: TGTGCCAGCTCACCATCGACAAAACAAGAGACCCAGTACTTC. Translating it yields CASSPSTKQETQYF.

The chain employs TRBV7-6 and TRBJ1-1; TRBD1 agrees at 8 bases. V was clipped by 0 bases and J by 8 bases; unmatched bases: 2. There are 13 residues in the CDR3. Germline V gene data show CDR1 as SGHVS and CDR2 as FNYEAQ. DNA for the CDR3: TGTGCCAGCAGCTTAGCCACAGGGGGGGAAGCTTTCTTT. Residues: CASSLATGGEAFF.

Here the CDR3 reads CATSDGTGNQPQHF. CDR3 nucleotide sequence: TGTGCCACCAGTGACGGGACAGGGAATCAGCCCCAGCATTTT. The chain has TRBV24-1 and TRBJ1-5; 9 bases fit TRBD1. Germline V CDR1 and CDR2: KGHDR, SFDVKD. Unmatched junction bases numbered 1, after V lost 4 bases and J lost 4 bases. This CDR3 is 14 amino acids long.